This T cell receptor beta chain came from a study of blood T cell repertoires in COVID-19. Trimming removed 1 base at V and 0 bases at J, with 15 bases between. Germline CDR1 and CDR2: SGHDT and YYEEEE. CDR3 size: 17 residues. Clones were sequenced by immunoSEQ multiplex PCR, and TCRdb holds only the in-frame ones, with some missing. The data contain about 230,000 clones, 88% of them singletons. The V gene is TRBV5-6, the J gene TRBJ2-3, with D tentatively TRBD2 (6 bases). The sequence derives from a woman aged 25 to 45 who had been exposed to COVID-19. Sequenced sample: PBMCs or T cells enriched from blood (not recorded which). The CDR3: CASSLRGRRASTDTQYF. The CDR3 DNA is TGTGCCAGCAGCTTGCGTGGGAGGCGTGCTAGCACAGATACGCAGTATTTT.